The rows below give T cell receptor beta chains drawn from one sample of a study of cytomegalovirus exposure and HLA in healthy donors. TCRdb's copy holds only in-frame clones and misses some; the assay was immunoSEQ multiplex PCR. The sample yields 92,000 or so clones, approximately 60% seen once. Specimen: PBMCs. Receptors were obtained from a woman aged 50 to 60 in good health and CMV-seropositive. The CDR3 runs from the conserved cysteine through the conserved F or W. D genes are given only for firm matches. The size of a clone is reported for some rows only, either as once, few or many, or as a class for expanded clones.

v_gene: TRBV18
d_gene: -
abundance: -
j_gene: TRBJ2-2
CDR3aa: CASSPGHANTGELFF
CDR3nt: TGTGCCAGCTCCCCGGGACACGCGAACACCGGGGAGCTGTTTTTT

v_gene: TRBV9
d_gene: TRBD2
abundance: few
j_gene: TRBJ2-2
CDR3aa: CASSDGGAGELFF
CDR3nt: TGTGCCAGCAGCGATGGGGGGGCCGGGGAGCTGTTTTTT

v_gene: TRBV29-1
d_gene: TRBD1
abundance: -
j_gene: TRBJ1-2
CDR3aa: CSGGQEGYGYTF
CDR3nt: TGCAGCGGTGGACAGGAGGGCTATGGCTACACCTTC

v_gene: TRBV6-5
d_gene: -
abundance: -
j_gene: TRBJ2-2
CDR3aa: CASSPLAGAGGELFF
CDR3nt: TGTGCCAGCAGTCCCCTGGCGGGGGCGGGCGGGGAGCTGTTTTTT

v_gene: TRBV7-3
d_gene: -
abundance: -
j_gene: TRBJ1-1
CDR3aa: CASSLNRNTEAFF
CDR3nt: TGTGCCAGCAGCTTAAACAGGAACACTGAAGCTTTCTTT

v_gene: TRBV29-1
d_gene: TRBD1
abundance: few
j_gene: TRBJ2-1
CDR3aa: CSVGGQGADNEQFF
CDR3nt: TGCAGCGTTGGGGGACAGGGGGCAGACAATGAGCAGTTCTTC

v_gene: TRBV7-3
d_gene: -
abundance: -
j_gene: TRBJ1-1
CDR3aa: CASAPGALGTEAFF
CDR3nt: TGTGCCAGCGCCCCAGGGGCGCTGGGCACTGAAGCTTTCTTT

v_gene: TRBV28
d_gene: -
abundance: -
j_gene: TRBJ1-1
CDR3aa: CASSLSGVNTEAFF
CDR3nt: TGTGCCAGCAGTTTATCGGGGGTGAACACTGAAGCTTTCTTT

v_gene: TRBV6-4
d_gene: -
abundance: -
j_gene: TRBJ2-5
CDR3aa: CALRRKTQYF
CDR3nt: TGTGCCCTCCGGAGGAAGACCCAGTACTTC

v_gene: TRBV7-2
d_gene: -
abundance: -
j_gene: TRBJ2-5
CDR3aa: CASSLQGTGQETQYF
CDR3nt: TGTGCCAGCAGCTTACAGGGGACGGGGCAAGAGACCCAGTACTTC

v_gene: TRBV7-9
d_gene: -
abundance: -
j_gene: TRBJ2-5
CDR3aa: CASGGSEETQYF
CDR3nt: TGTGCCAGCGGGGGGAGTGAAGAGACCCAGTACTTC

v_gene: TRBV27
d_gene: TRBD1
abundance: -
j_gene: TRBJ1-1
CDR3aa: CASTRTGMTEAFF
CDR3nt: TGTGCCAGCACCCGGACAGGGATGACTGAAGCTTTCTTT

v_gene: TRBV29-1
d_gene: -
abundance: few
j_gene: TRBJ2-7
CDR3aa: CSVDVPGFSYEQYF
CDR3nt: TGCAGCGTTGATGTACCGGGGTTTTCCTACGAGCAGTACTTC

v_gene: TRBV30
d_gene: -
abundance: -
j_gene: TRBJ1-2
CDR3aa: CAWSATGNYGYTF
CDR3nt: TGTGCCTGGAGTGCAACAGGGAACTATGGCTACACCTTC

v_gene: TRBV14
d_gene: -
abundance: -
j_gene: TRBJ2-4
CDR3aa: CASSTRGGGVNIQYF
CDR3nt: TGTGCCAGCAGCACCCGGGGCGGGGGCGTAAACATTCAGTACTTC

v_gene: TRBV10-3
d_gene: -
abundance: -
j_gene: TRBJ1-2
CDR3aa: CAISESTRGRYTF
CDR3nt: TGTGCCATCAGTGAGTCGACCAGGGGACGCTACACCTTC

v_gene: TRBV4-3
d_gene: -
abundance: -
j_gene: TRBJ1-1
CDR3aa: CASSQDSGGATEAFF
CDR3nt: TGCGCCAGCAGCCAAGATTCGGGAGGGGCCACTGAAGCTTTCTTT

v_gene: TRBV10-3
d_gene: TRBD1
abundance: -
j_gene: TRBJ2-2
CDR3aa: CATNAGGSGELFF
CDR3nt: TGTGCCACCAATGCAGGGGGATCCGGGGAGCTGTTTTTT

v_gene: TRBV25-1
d_gene: TRBD1
abundance: -
j_gene: TRBJ1-1
CDR3aa: CASSRQGAEAFF
CDR3nt: TGTGCCAGCTCCCGGCAGGGGGCTGAAGCTTTCTTT

v_gene: TRBV7-9
d_gene: TRBD1
abundance: -
j_gene: TRBJ1-5
CDR3aa: CASSLEGTGNQPQHF
CDR3nt: TGTGCCAGCAGCTTAGAAGGGACAGGGAATCAGCCCCAGCATTTT

v_gene: TRBV14
d_gene: -
abundance: few
j_gene: TRBJ1-3
CDR3aa: CASSQDRGSGNTIYF
CDR3nt: TGTGCCAGCAGCCAAGACAGGGGCTCTGGAAACACCATATATTTT

v_gene: TRBV7-9
d_gene: TRBD1
abundance: -
j_gene: TRBJ1-1
CDR3aa: CASSPVPQGAETEAFF
CDR3nt: TGTGCCAGCAGCCCCGTCCCCCAGGGGGCTGAGACTGAAGCTTTCTTT

v_gene: TRBV7-8
d_gene: TRBD1
abundance: -
j_gene: TRBJ1-1
CDR3aa: CASSPQDRGIGNTEAFF
CDR3nt: TGTGCCAGCAGCCCACAGGACAGGGGGATAGGGAACACTGAAGCTTTCTTT

v_gene: TRBV7-8
d_gene: TRBD1
abundance: -
j_gene: TRBJ1-2
CDR3aa: CASSARDRGGYTF
CDR3nt: TGTGCCAGCAGCGCCCGGGACAGGGGTGGCTACACCTTC

v_gene: TRBV7-9
d_gene: -
abundance: few
j_gene: TRBJ2-7
CDR3aa: CASSRRENYEQYF
CDR3nt: TGTGCCAGCAGCCGCAGGGAAAACTACGAGCAGTACTTC

v_gene: TRBV13
d_gene: TRBD1
abundance: -
j_gene: TRBJ2-5
CDR3aa: CASRTGNVETQYF
CDR3nt: TGTGCCAGCAGGACAGGGAACGTCGAGACCCAGTACTTC

v_gene: TRBV28
d_gene: -
abundance: -
j_gene: TRBJ1-5
CDR3aa: CASSLERQANQPQHF
CDR3nt: TGTGCCAGCAGTTTAGAGAGACAGGCCAATCAGCCCCAGCATTTT

v_gene: TRBV6-5
d_gene: -
abundance: -
j_gene: TRBJ2-1
CDR3aa: CASRDSYNEQFF
CDR3nt: TGTGCCAGCAGGGACAGCTACAATGAGCAGTTCTTC

v_gene: TRBV4-1
d_gene: TRBD1
abundance: -
j_gene: TRBJ1-4
CDR3aa: CASSHPGGTGNEKLFF
CDR3nt: TGCGCCAGCAGCCACCCAGGGGGGACCGGAAATGAAAAACTGTTTTTT

v_gene: TRBV19
d_gene: -
abundance: -
j_gene: TRBJ2-1
CDR3aa: CASSLPRGILYNEQFF
CDR3nt: TGTGCCAGTAGTCTTCCCCGGGGTATCCTCTACAATGAGCAGTTCTTC